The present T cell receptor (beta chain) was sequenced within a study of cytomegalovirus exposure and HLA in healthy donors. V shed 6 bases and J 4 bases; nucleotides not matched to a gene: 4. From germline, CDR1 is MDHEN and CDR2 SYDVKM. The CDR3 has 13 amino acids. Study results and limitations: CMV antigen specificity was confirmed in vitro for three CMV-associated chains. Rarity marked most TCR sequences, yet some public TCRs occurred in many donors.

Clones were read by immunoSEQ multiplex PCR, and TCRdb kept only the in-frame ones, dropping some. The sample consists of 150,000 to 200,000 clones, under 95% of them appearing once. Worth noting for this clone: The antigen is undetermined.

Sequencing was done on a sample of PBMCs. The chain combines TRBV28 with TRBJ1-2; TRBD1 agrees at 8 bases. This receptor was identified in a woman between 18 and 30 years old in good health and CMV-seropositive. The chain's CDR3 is CASRLTGVYGYTF. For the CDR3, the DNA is TGTGCCAGCAGACTGACAGGGGTCTATGGCTACACCTTC.